These 20 T cell receptor beta chains came from one sample sequenced in a study of blood T cell repertoires in COVID-19. TCRdb's table, derived via immunoSEQ multiplex PCR, lists solely in-frame clones and lacks some. The data contain about 140,000 clones, 84% of them seen just once; the ten biggest clones take up approximately 8.9%. The sequencing sample was made of peripheral blood. The receptors stem from a man aged 25-45 years with COVID-19, enrolled during active disease.

This clone was seen once. The chain carries TRBV28 and TRBJ2-5; D is unclear. The germline gives CDR1 MDHEN, CDR2 SYDVKM. Trimming removed 5 bases from V and 5 bases from J, with 12 bases in between. The CDR3 length is 13 residues. The CDR3 is CASSHPGMETQYF. DNA of the CDR3: TGTGCCAGCAGTCACCCAGGAATGGAGACCCAGTACTTC. Drawing the rest from reference TRBV28 and TRBJ2-5, the complete variable domain is DVKVTQSSRYLVKRTGEKVFLECVQDMDHENMFWYRQDPGLGLRLIYFSYDVKMKEKGDIPEGYSVSREKKERFSLILESASTNQTSMYLCASSHPGMETQYFGPGTRLLVL.

This rearrangement joins TRBV7-9 to TRBJ2-6, with D unclear. The CDR3 is 12 residues long. Deletions cut 5 bases from V and 8 bases from J, with 7 bases between. Germline CDR1 reads SEHNR; CDR2 reads FQNEAQ (reference sequence). The CDR3 coding sequence is TGTGCCAGCAGCGTCTATTCCAACGTCCTGACTTTC. Its protein product is CASSVYSNVLTF.

The gene calls are TRBV10-3 and TRBJ2-7; TRBD2 matches 12 bases. There are 15 residues in the CDR3. Germline CDR1 is ENHRY and CDR2 is SYGVKD. The V segment lost 8 bases and the J segment 6 bases; nucleotides outside the gene matches: 11. This chain's CDR3 is CAIGYSTSGSTEQYF. DNA of the CDR3: TGTGCCATCGGTTATTCGACTAGCGGGAGCACCGAGCAGTACTTC.

This clone was counted between two and nine times. This rearrangement joins TRBV24-1 to TRBJ2-5; D call uncertain. The CDR3 is 11 amino acids. Per germline, CDR1 KGHDR and CDR2 SFDVKD. Trimming pared 3 bases from V and 4 bases from J, leaving 2 bases between. The CDR3 DNA reads TGTGCCACCAGTGATCGAGAGACCCAGTACTTC. It yields the protein CATSDRETQYF.

The genes are TRBV19 and TRBJ2-1; the D gene is possibly TRBD2 (6 bases). Germline V lookup: CDR1 LNHDA, CDR2 SQIVND (reference sequence). The CDR3 runs 13 residues. V was trimmed by 3 bases and J by 9 bases, leaving 12 bases between them. The CDR3 DNA reads TGTGCCAGTAGTATGGGGACTCCCATTGAGCAGTTCTTC. Its protein product is CASSMGTPIEQFF.

This rearrangement joins TRBV7-3 to TRBJ1-4; D possibly corresponds to TRBD1 (6 bases). Germline V gene data show CDR1 as SGHTA and CDR2 as FQGTGA. V shed 5 bases and J shed 7 bases, with 17 bases lying between them. The CDR3 is 15 residues long. The CDR3 coding sequence is TGTGCCAGCAGCCCGATAGGGGGTTCGGGTGAAAAACTGTTTTTT. Translation gives CASSPIGGSGEKLFF.

The chain combines TRBV7-9 with TRBJ2-1, with D possibly TRBD2 on 6 matching bases. V gave up 7 bases and J gave up 0 bases, with 10 bases separating them. Germline V gene data show CDR1 as SEHNR and CDR2 as FQNEAQ (reference sequence). This CDR3 contains 14 residues. The CDR3 here is CASTLGSSYNEQFF. The DNA of the CDR3 is TGTGCCAGCACCCTCGGGAGCTCCTACAATGAGCAGTTCTTC.

The chain uses TRBV10-3 and TRBJ2-2; 7 bases fit TRBD1. Germline trimming cut 5 bases from V and 0 bases from J; bases unmatched to any gene: 12. CDR1 is ENHRY and CDR2 is SYGVKD in the germline V gene. The CDR3 is 18 amino acids. The CDR3 loop is CAISSNPDRDANTGELFF. The CDR3 DNA sequence: TGTGCCATCAGTTCCAACCCTGACAGGGATGCGAACACCGGGGAGCTGTTTTTT.

A word on this clone: A junction end diverges from the germline sequence, so it may reflect a read error. V and J are TRBV28 and TRBJ2-7, with 11 bases lining up with TRBD2. The CDR3 contains 14 residues. CDR1 and CDR2 from the germline V gene are MDHEN and SYDVKM. This CDR3 is CASTTARLAGGTHF. The CDR3 nucleotides are TGTGCCAGCACCACCGCAAGGCTAGCGGGAGGAACCCACTTC. The full variable domain, with the rest looked up from reference TRBV28 and TRBJ2-7, is DVKVTQSSRYLVKRTGEKVFLECVQDMDHENMFWYRQDPGLGLRLIYFSYDVKMKEKGDIPEGYSVSREKKERFSLILESASTNQTSMYLCASTTARLAGGTHFGPGTRLTVT.

This clone is a singleton in its sample. This rearrangement joins TRBV7-8 to TRBJ2-1; 7 bases match TRBD2. Germline trimming cut 1 base from V and 10 bases from J; bases unmatched to any gene: 13. This CDR3 comprises 16 residues. The germline V gene encodes CDR1 SGHVS and CDR2 FQNEAQ. CDR3 region: CASSLVSGGLEGEQFF. The DNA for the CDR3 is TGTGCCAGCAGCTTAGTTTCGGGAGGCCTCGAGGGCGAGCAGTTCTTC. Based on the CDR3 plus reference TRBV7-8 and TRBJ2-1, the full variable domain is GAGVSQSPRYKVAKRGQDVALRCDPISGHVSLFWYQQALGQGPEFLTYFQNEAQLDKSGLPSDRFFAERPEGSVSTLKIQRTQQEDSAVYLCASSLVSGGLEGEQFFGPGTRLTVL.

The V and J genes are TRBV6-5 and TRBJ1-2; 8 bases are a match to TRBD1. J was trimmed by 2 bases and V by 4 bases; bases with no gene match: 6. Germline-derived CDR1 and CDR2 are MNHEY and SVGAGI. The CDR3 has 15 residues. This CDR3 reads CASSSLRDRNYGYTF. The CDR3 DNA sequence: TGTGCCAGCAGTTCCCTGAGGGACAGGAACTATGGCTACACCTTC.

The V gene is TRBV28, the J gene TRBJ2-2; no clear D. The CDR3 is 14 amino acids. Germline V gives CDR1 MDHEN, CDR2 SYDVKM. Trimming removed 8 bases at V and 5 bases at J, with 15 bases between. The CDR3 DNA sequence: TGTGCCAGCTCCCTTCCCCGGGTTACCGGGGAGCTGTTTTTT. The encoded protein is CASSLPRVTGELFF.

The chain recombines TRBV2 with TRBJ2-5; 9 bases agree with TRBD1. Unmatched junction bases numbered 7, after V lost 5 bases and J lost 3 bases. The CDR3 runs to 15 residues. Germline V gene data show CDR1 as SNHLY and CDR2 as FYNNEI. CDR3 region: CASSPHWTGEETQYF. CDR3 DNA: TGTGCCAGCAGTCCACACTGGACAGGGGAAGAGACCCAGTACTTC.

The chain carries TRBV27 and TRBJ2-7; TRBD1 matches at 8 bases. The CDR3 spans 14 residues. In germline, CDR1 is MNHEY, CDR2 SMNVEV (reference sequence). The V gene end was trimmed by 5 bases and the J gene end by 5 bases; junction bases not matched to a gene: 8. DNA for the CDR3: TGTGCCAGCAGTACCGGACAGGGCCAAAACGAGCAGTACTTC. Protein sequence: CASSTGQGQNEQYF.

This clone was recorded only once. The V gene is TRBV4-3, the J gene TRBJ2-1, with D perhaps TRBD2 (6 bases). The germline V gene has CDR1 LGHNA and CDR2 YSLEER. The V end was cut by 1 base, the J end by 3 bases, with 13 bases between. The CDR3 has 16 residues. CDR3 sequence reads: CASSQATSSSYNEQFF. The CDR3 DNA follows: TGCGCCAGCAGCCAAGCGACTAGTTCGAGCTACAATGAGCAGTTCTTC.

V usage is TRBV7-2 and J usage is TRBJ1-5; maybe TRBD1 (5 bases). Germline CDR1 is SGHTA and CDR2 is FQGNSA. This CDR3 spans 15 amino acids. Trimming pared 5 bases from V and 1 base from J, leaving 12 bases between. The CDR3 here is CASSTDRLSNQPQHF. CDR3 coding DNA: TGTGCCAGCAGCACCGACAGATTGAGCAATCAGCCCCAGCATTTT.

This clone was recorded a few times. The CDR3 region is CASSQEPRNQETQYF. The CDR3 DNA reads as TGTGCCAGCAGCCAAGAACCGAGGAACCAAGAGACCCAGTACTTC. This chain joins TRBV4-2 and TRBJ2-5, with D unresolved. CDR1 is LGHNA, CDR2 YNFKEQ, per germline. Trimming removed 0 bases at V and 0 bases at J, with 8 bases between. This CDR3 comprises 15 residues.

V and J are TRBV6-6 and TRBJ1-1; the D gene is possibly TRBD1 (6 bases). V dropped 6 bases and J dropped 5 bases, with 13 bases sitting between them. This CDR3 is built from 13 residues. Germline V gives CDR1 MNHNY, CDR2 SVGAGI (reference sequence). CDR3: CASSLQGTTEAFF. The CDR3 nucleotides are TGTGCCAGCAGCTTGCAGGGGACGACTGAAGCTTTCTTT.

The chain is built from TRBV18 and TRBJ2-5; D is ambiguous. The germline gives CDR1 KGHSH, CDR2 LQKENI. V was trimmed by 2 bases and J by 5 bases, leaving 6 bases between them. The CDR3 contains 12 residues. CDR3 nucleotide sequence: TGTGCCAGCTCACCAGAACGGGAGACCCAGTACTTC. Translation: CASSPERETQYF. Full variable domain (outside the CDR3, taken from reference TRBV18 and TRBJ2-5): NAGVMQNPRHLVRRRGQEARLRCSPMKGHSHVYWYRQLPEEGLKFMVYLQKENIIDESGMPKERFSAEFPKEGPSILRIQQVVRGDSAAYFCASSPERETQYFGPGTRLLVL.

The chain recombines TRBV18 with TRBJ2-3; possibly TRBD1 for D (6 bases). The CDR3 is made up of 16 amino acids. Trimming left V 1 base short and J 4 bases short, with 15 bases between. CDR1 and CDR2 (germline): KGHSH, LQKENI. The CDR3 DNA reads as TGTGCCAGCTCACCACGAGGGGGTGTCGGCCCAGATACGCAGTATTTT. This gives the protein CASSPRGGVGPDTQYF.